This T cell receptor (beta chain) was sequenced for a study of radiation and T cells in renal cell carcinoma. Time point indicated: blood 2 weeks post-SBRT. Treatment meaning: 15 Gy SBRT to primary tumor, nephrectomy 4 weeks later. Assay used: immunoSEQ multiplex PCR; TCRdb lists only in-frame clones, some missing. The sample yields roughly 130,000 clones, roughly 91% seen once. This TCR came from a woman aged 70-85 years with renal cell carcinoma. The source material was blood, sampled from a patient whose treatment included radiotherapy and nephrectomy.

In DNA, the CDR3 is TGTGCCAGCAGTGAAAAACAGGGGTTGTACTTC. This gives the protein CASSEKQGLYF. The J gene is TRBJ2-7, the V gene TRBV2; 7 positions match TRBD1. The CDR3 is made up of 11 amino acids. Germline CDR1 is SNHLY and CDR2 is FYNNEI. V was pared by 2 bases and J by 12 bases, with 4 bases of the junction left unmatched.